One sample yielded the 8 T cell receptor beta chains listed below, sequenced in a study of cytomegalovirus exposure and HLA in healthy donors. With 60 Vbeta and 13 Jbeta primers, the PCR was carried out. Profiled with immunoSEQ multiplex PCR; TCRdb holds only in-frame clones, not every one. Here the sample spans more than 150,000 clones, 75% to 85% being singletons. The specimen was PBMCs. The receptor source for this set is a woman aged 25 to 39 in good health and CMV-seropositive.

V usage is TRBV7-9 and J usage is TRBJ1-2; TRBD1 might be the D (5 bases). The V end lost 5 bases, the J end lost 2 bases, and 12 bases lay between the germline ends. Germline V gene sequence: CDR1 SEHNR, CDR2 FQNEAQ (reference sequence). The CDR3 sequence is 14 residues long. The CDR3 DNA follows: TGTGCCAGCAGCCAGCCGGGGGGGAACTATGGCTACACCTTC. Translated, it gives CASSQPGGNYGYTF.

J is TRBJ1-1 and V is TRBV2; weak D call: TRBD1 (6 bases). Trimming stripped 7 bases from V and 2 bases from J, with 11 bases between. The germline V gene encodes CDR1 SNHLY and CDR2 FYNNEI. CDR3 size: 13 residues. CDR3 nucleotides: TGTGCCAGCACCCAGGACAGAAACACTGAAGCTTTCTTT. Its translation: CASTQDRNTEAFF.

CDR3 nucleotides: TGTGCCAGCAGCCCCTCCTTGGGCCCGTTAAACACTGAAGCTTTCTTT. Amino acid sequence: CASSPSLGPLNTEAFF. This chain joins TRBV7-7 and TRBJ1-1; no reliable D call. This CDR3 region has 16 residues. Trimming removed 5 bases at V and 2 bases at J, with 18 bases between. Per germline, CDR1 SSHAT and CDR2 FNYEAQ (reference sequence).

The chain employs TRBV7-9 and TRBJ2-1; TRBD1 might be the D (6 bases). Trimming shortened V by 3 bases and J by 8 bases, and 17 bases separated the two germline ends. CDR3 length: 15 residues. Germline V CDR1 and CDR2: SEHNR, FQNEAQ (reference sequence). CDR3 nucleotides: TGTGCCAGCAGCTTGACAAGGGGGTCGACGGATGAGCAGTTCTTC. It translates to CASSLTRGSTDEQFF.

J is TRBJ1-6 and V is TRBV28, with D hard to call. CDR1 is MDHEN, CDR2 SYDVKM, per germline. CDR3 length: 13 residues. V was trimmed by 3 bases and J by 4 bases, leaving 4 bases between them. CDR3 sequence (DNA): TGTGCCAGCAGTTTTCGGTATAATTCACCCCTCCACTTT. It translates to CASSFRYNSPLHF.

The chain has TRBV5-1 and TRBJ1-2, with TRBD1 matching 7 bases. Germline lookup yields CDR1 SGHRS and CDR2 YFSETQ. V lost 8 bases to trimming and J lost 4 bases; unmatched junction nucleotides: 11. CDR3 length equals 14 residues. CDR3 sequence reads: CASTNQGESYGYTF. CDR3 sequence (DNA): TGCGCCAGTACTAACCAGGGGGAGTCCTATGGCTACACCTTC.

The chain joins TRBV15 to TRBJ1-6; TRBD1 is a possible D gene (6 bases). The V gene's germline CDR1 is LNHNV and CDR2 YYDKDF (reference sequence). V lost 1 base and J 12 bases, leaving 16 bases between the germline ends. The CDR3 runs 15 residues. Here the CDR3 reads CATSRVAGGGQPLHF. In nucleotides, the CDR3 is TGTGCCACCAGCAGAGTAGCCGGGGGGGGGCAACCCCTCCACTTT. Full variable domain (remainder filled in from reference TRBV15 and TRBJ1-6): DAMVIQNPRYQVTQFGKPVTLSCSQTLNHNVMYWYQQKSSQAPKLLFHYYDKDFNNEADTPDNFQSRRPNTSFCFLDIRSPGLGDTAMYLCATSRVAGGGQPLHFGNGTRLTVT.

The chain joins TRBV21-1 to TRBJ2-7; the table gives TRBD2 as D, unverified against the DNA. TRBV21-1 is noted as a pseudogene. The CDR3 spans 15 residues. The CDR3 DNA reads TGTGCCAGCAGCAGAACTAGCGGGGGGACCTACGAGCAGTACTTC. Its translation is CASSRTSGGTYEQYF.